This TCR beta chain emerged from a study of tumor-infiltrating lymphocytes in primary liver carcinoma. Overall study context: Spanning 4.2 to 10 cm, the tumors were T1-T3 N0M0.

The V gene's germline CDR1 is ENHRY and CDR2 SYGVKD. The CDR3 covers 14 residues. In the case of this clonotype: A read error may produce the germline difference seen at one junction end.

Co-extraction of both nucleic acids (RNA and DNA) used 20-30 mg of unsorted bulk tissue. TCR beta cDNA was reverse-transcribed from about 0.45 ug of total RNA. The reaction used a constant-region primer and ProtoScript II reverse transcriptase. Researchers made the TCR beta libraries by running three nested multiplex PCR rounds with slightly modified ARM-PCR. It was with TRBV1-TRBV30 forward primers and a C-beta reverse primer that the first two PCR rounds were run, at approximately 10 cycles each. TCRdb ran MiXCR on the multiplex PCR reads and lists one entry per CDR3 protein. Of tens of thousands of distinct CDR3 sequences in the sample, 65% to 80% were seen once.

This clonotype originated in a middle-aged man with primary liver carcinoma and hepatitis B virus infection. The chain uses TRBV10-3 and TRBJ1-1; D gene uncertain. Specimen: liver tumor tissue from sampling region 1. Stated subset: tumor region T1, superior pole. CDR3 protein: CTISGNYMNTEAFF. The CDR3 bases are TGTACCATTAGTGGCAACTACATGAACACTGAAGCTTTCTTT.